The clone carrying this TCR beta chain turned up a few times. This record belongs to a study of response to subunit inactivated influenza vaccine. V was cut by 3 bases and J by 2 bases, with 15 bases left in between. This CDR3 has 15 amino acids. Germline CDR1 and CDR2: SGDLS and YYNGEE. TCRdb re-called the RT-PCR reads through MiXCR, storing one row per CDR3 protein. The table lists more than 700,000 distinct CDR3 sequences, around 20% of them singletons. The TCR was taken from a man aged 45-65 years who received an inactivated influenza vaccine. This chain joins TRBV9 and TRBJ2-7; possible D gene TRBD2, 5 bases. Sequences were derived from PBMCs from blood, sampled 4 to 6 days after vaccination. CDR3 nucleotide sequence: TGTGCCAGCAGCGCGGGATTTCTGGGCGCCTACGAGCAGTACTTC. Its protein product is CASSAGFLGAYEQYF.